These T cell receptor beta chains were read from a single sample in a study of T cells expressing NK-cell markers. TCRdb re-called the 5' RACE reads; one entry per CDR3 protein, DNA not given. This listing includes 200,000 to 300,000 distinct CDR3 sequences. Sequenced material: blood T cells: a sorted CD56 or NKG2C T cell subset, CD4+ or CD8+ T cells, or bulk PBMC T cells (not recorded which). These receptors were collected from a woman between 18 and 69 years old in good health. Both conserved end residues are part of each CDR3.

CASSYPGLANNEQFF	TRBV6-5	TRBJ2-1
CASSTGAHTDTQYF	TRBV19	TRBJ2-3
CASSSTPIGAKNIQYF	TRBV28	TRBJ2-4
CASSLAVRTTGELFF	TRBV7-2	TRBJ2-2
CSALAGKETQYF	TRBV20-1	TRBJ2-5
CASSLDVDTEAFF	TRBV5-1	TRBJ1-1
CASRTGVAKNIQYF	TRBV7-2	TRBJ2-4
CGGSSGYNVQFF	TRBV29-1	TRBJ2-1
CASSPHPTSGGAGEQFF	TRBV7-2	TRBJ2-1
CASTSGGGILQTQYF	TRBV5-1	TRBJ2-5
CSASLGESSGANVLTF	TRBV20-1	TRBJ2-6
CASSLVRGMNTEAFF	TRBV7-2	TRBJ1-1
CSARGGDPRQPQHF	TRBV20-1	TRBJ1-5